These 7 T cell receptor beta chains were sequenced from one sample in a study of shared clonotypes between healthy human individuals (dated by TCRdb to the early 2020s). CD8 naive samples were CD45RO-negative cells positively selected for CCR7, giving a CD45RA+CCR7+ population that excluded TemRA cells. Libraries were made using the immunoSEQ multiplex PCR assay. Held by TCRdb, this immuneACCESS table contains in-frame sequences only and omits some clones. Under half of the omission traces to an unresolved V gene where checked; the cause of the rest is unknown. This sample comprises about 2 million clones, approximately 94% of them detected only once. The ten largest clones represent 1.2% of the sample. Sequencing input: naive CD8+ T cells sorted from blood. The label giving this sample's cell subset or site can be read as: CD45RA+CCR7+. These receptors all stem from a man aged 18 to 30 in good health.

The chain couples TRBV7-2 to TRBJ2-7; 10 bases align to TRBD2. The CDR3 is made up of 17 amino acids. The trim removed 1 base at V and 2 bases at J, leaving 8 bases unmatched. Germline V gene data show CDR1 as SGHTA and CDR2 as FQGNSA. The CDR3 DNA follows: TGTGCCAGCAGCTTAGAGCAATTGAGCGGGGGGGCCTACGAGCAGTACTTC. Translation gives CASSLEQLSGGAYEQYF. The variable domain in full, completed from reference TRBV7-2 and TRBJ2-7, reads GAGVSQSPSNKVTEKGKDVELRCDPISGHTALYWYRQSLGQGLEFLIYFQGNSAPDKSGLPSDRFSAERTGGSVSTLTIQRTQQEDSAVYLCASSLEQLSGGAYEQYFGPGTRLTVT.

V is TRBV13 and J is TRBJ2-2, with 7 bases matching TRBD1. V gave up 4 bases and J gave up 1 base; unmatched junction bases: 12. Looked up from germline, CDR1 is PRHDT and CDR2 is FYEKMQ (reference sequence). The CDR3 extends over 18 amino acids. The CDR3 reads CASSSSPGTAQNTGELFF. The CDR3 coding sequence is TGTGCCAGCAGCTCATCCCCCGGGACAGCCCAGAACACCGGGGAGCTGTTTTTT.

This sequence joins TRBV9 and TRBJ1-1; no clear D gene. The V gene's germline CDR1 is SGDLS and CDR2 YYNGEE. This CDR3 is built from 15 residues. Trimming removed 4 bases at V and 2 bases at J, with 15 bases between. The CDR3 loop is CASSPLDRRNTEAFF. The CDR3 DNA is TGTGCCAGCAGCCCACTAGACCGACGAAACACTGAAGCTTTCTTT.

This clone appeared once. The chain uses TRBV7-6 and TRBJ2-7; 11 nucleotides align to TRBD2. V shed 4 bases, J shed 6 bases, and the junction held 11 bases outside the gene matches. Germline loops: CDR1 SGHVS, CDR2 FNYEAQ. This CDR3 has 16 residues. CDR3 amino acids: CASSSGLAGPGVEQYF. The CDR3 DNA sequence: TGTGCCAGCAGCTCCGGACTAGCGGGCCCGGGGGTCGAGCAGTACTTC. The variable domain in full, completed from reference TRBV7-6 and TRBJ2-7, reads GAGVSQSPRYKVTKRGQDVALRCDPISGHVSLYWYRQALGQGPEFLTYFNYEAQQDKSGLPNDRFSAERPEGSISTLTIQRTEQRDSAMYRCASSSGLAGPGVEQYFGPGTRLTVT.

V is TRBV4-1 and J is TRBJ2-1; no reliable D call. This CDR3 spans 12 amino acids. Germline-derived CDR1 and CDR2 are MGHRA and YSYEKL. Trimming took 1 base from V and 5 from J, leaving 3 bases between them. This chain's CDR3 is CASSQVHNEQFF. As DNA, the CDR3 is TGCGCCAGCAGCCAAGTCCACAATGAGCAGTTCTTC.

The chain uses TRBV2 and TRBJ2-5, with D tentatively TRBD1 or TRBD2 (5 bases each). Looked up from germline, CDR1 is SNHLY and CDR2 is FYNNEI. The CDR3 is 13 amino acids. Deletions cut 5 bases from V and 1 base from J, with 8 bases between. CDR3 DNA sequence: TGTGCCAGCAGTATGGGGACCCAAGAGACCCAGTACTTC. Translating gives CASSMGTQETQYF.

This clone was picked up one time. This chain uses TRBV18 with TRBJ1-6, with D perhaps matching TRBD1 (5 bases). Germline V lookup: CDR1 KGHSH, CDR2 LQKENI. Trimming pared 3 bases from V and 18 bases from J, leaving 9 bases between. This CDR3 comprises 10 residues. CDR3 DNA sequence: TGTGCCAGCTCACCCGGGAGGGGCCACTTT. It encodes CASSPGRGHF.